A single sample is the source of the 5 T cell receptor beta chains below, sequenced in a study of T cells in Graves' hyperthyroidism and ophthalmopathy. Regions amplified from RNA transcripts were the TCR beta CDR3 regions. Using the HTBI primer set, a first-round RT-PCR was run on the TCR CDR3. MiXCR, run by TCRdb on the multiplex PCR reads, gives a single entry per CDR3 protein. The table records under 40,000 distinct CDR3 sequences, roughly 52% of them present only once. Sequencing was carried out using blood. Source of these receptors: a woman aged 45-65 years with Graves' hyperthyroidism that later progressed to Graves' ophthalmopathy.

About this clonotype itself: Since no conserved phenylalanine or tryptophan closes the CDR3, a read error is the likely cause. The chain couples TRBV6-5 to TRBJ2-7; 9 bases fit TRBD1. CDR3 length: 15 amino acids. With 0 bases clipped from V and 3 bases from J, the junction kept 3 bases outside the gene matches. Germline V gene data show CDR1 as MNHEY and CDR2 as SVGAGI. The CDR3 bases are TGTGCCAGCAGTTACTCGGGACAGGGTGGCTACGAGCAGTACCTC. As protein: CASSYSGQGGYEQYL.

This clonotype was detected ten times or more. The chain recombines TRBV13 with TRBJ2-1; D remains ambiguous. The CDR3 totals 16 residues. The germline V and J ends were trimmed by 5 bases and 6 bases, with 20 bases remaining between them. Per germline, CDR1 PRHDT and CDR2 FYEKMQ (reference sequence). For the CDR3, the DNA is TGTGCCAGCAGCCTAATAATCGGCACGTTGGGCAATGAGCAGTTCTTC. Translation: CASSLIIGTLGNEQFF.

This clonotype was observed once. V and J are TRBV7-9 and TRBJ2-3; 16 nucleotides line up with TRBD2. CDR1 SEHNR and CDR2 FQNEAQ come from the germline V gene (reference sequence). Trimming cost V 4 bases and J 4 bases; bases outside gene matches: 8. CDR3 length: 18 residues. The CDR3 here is CASSSGTSGRASADTQYF. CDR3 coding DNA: TGTGCCAGCAGCTCCGGGACTAGCGGGAGGGCCAGCGCAGATACGCAGTATTTT.

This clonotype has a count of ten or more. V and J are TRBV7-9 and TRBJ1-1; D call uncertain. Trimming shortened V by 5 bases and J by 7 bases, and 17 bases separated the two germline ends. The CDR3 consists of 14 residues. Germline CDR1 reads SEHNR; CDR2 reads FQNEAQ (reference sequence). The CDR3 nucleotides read TGTGCCAGCAGCCCAAACGGGAGGTCTTATGAAGCTTTCTTT. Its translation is CASSPNGRSYEAFF.

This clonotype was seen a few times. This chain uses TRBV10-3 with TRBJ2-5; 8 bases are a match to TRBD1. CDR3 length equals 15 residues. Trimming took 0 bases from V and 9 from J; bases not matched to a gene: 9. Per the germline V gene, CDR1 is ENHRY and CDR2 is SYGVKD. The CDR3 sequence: CAISESETGDQPQYF. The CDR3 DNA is TGTGCCATCAGTGAGTCGGAGACAGGGGATCAGCCCCAGTACTTC.